This T cell receptor beta chain is drawn from a study of blood T cell repertoires in COVID-19. Study overall: From the United States, Italy and Spain came samples of acute and convalescent COVID-19. T cells, B-cell-depleted T cells, or PBMCs provided the cDNA or gDNA that served as material.

Per the germline V gene, CDR1 is SGHRS and CDR2 is YFSETQ. The V end lost 4 bases, the J end lost 1 base, and 15 bases lay between the germline ends. The CDR3 runs to 16 residues. Per the original data handling: Estimated nucleated cell counts came from reference gene primer amplification. The repertoire was sequenced with immunoSEQ multiplex PCR; TCRdb's copy has only in-frame clones and lacks some. The DNA was the basis for D and trimming; V, J and clone size are from that table. The data show about 130,000 clones, with about 83% seen just once and over 9.5% held by the top ten. Sequencing was carried out using peripheral blood. This TCR was recovered from a man in his sixties with acute or convalescent COVID-19. The rearrangement joins TRBV5-1 to TRBJ1-3, with D possibly matching TRBD1 (5 bases). CDR3 bases: TGCGCCAGCAGCCCCTCGACACCAGGGTCTGGAAACACCATATATTTT. Amino acids: CASSPSTPGSGNTIYF.